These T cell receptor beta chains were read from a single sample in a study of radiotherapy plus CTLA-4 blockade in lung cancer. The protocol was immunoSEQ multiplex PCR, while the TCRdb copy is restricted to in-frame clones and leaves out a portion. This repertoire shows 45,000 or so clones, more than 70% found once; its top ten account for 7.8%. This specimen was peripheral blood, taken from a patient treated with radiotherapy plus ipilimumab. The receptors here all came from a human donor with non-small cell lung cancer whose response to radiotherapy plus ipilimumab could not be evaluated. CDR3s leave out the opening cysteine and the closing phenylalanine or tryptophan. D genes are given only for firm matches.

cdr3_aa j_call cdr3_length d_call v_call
SGAQPNEQF TRBJ2-1 9 . TRBV29-1
ASSQGSQGAGDTQY TRBJ2-3 14 TRBD1 TRBV4-3
ASSHGQGNEKLF TRBJ1-4 12 TRBD1 TRBV7-9
ASSLATGNTEAF TRBJ1-1 12 . TRBV7-2
ASSLGGNTEAF TRBJ1-1 11 . TRBV5-1
ASSLGGLAGAKPGTQY TRBJ2-3 16 TRBD2 TRBV11-2
ASSEGQGFNQPQH TRBJ1-5 13 TRBD1 TRBV5-1
ASSLDRGGYGYT TRBJ1-2 12 TRBD1 TRBV7-2
ASSRTANYGYT TRBJ1-2 11 . TRBV6-5
ASRGLAGDTDTQY TRBJ2-3 13 TRBD2 TRBV7-6
ASKRQGVVEQY TRBJ2-7 11 TRBD1 TRBV28
ASSYSRGRSYNEQF TRBJ2-1 14 TRBD1 TRBV6-5
ASGRTGAEETQY TRBJ2-5 12 TRBD1 TRBV25-1
ASSLGERGGLDTQY TRBJ2-3 14 TRBD2 TRBV7-2
SARTVEAF TRBJ1-1 8 . TRBV20-1
ASSLTSRNEQF TRBJ2-1 11 . TRBV5-1
ASSLGLAKNIQY TRBJ2-4 12 . TRBV5-8
ASSEPPGEVETQY TRBJ2-5 13 . TRBV10-2
ASSPPGQGKGGYT TRBJ1-2 13 TRBD1 TRBV7-9
ASSSTFPQGKGYEQY TRBJ2-7 15 . TRBV28
ASSSRDRVQAF TRBJ1-1 11 TRBD1 TRBV11-2
ASSFGLAGAISSYEQY TRBJ2-7 16 TRBD2 TRBV28
ASSYSGTSGKGRY TRBJ2-4 13 TRBD2 TRBV28
ASSPEAATISYEQY TRBJ2-7 14 . TRBV18
ASSSMTQGTNEKLF TRBJ1-4 14 . TRBV7-9
SVLTSPLTDTQY TRBJ2-3 12 . TRBV29-1
ASSNLYYGYT TRBJ1-2 10 . TRBV7-9
SALEGARNEQF TRBJ2-1 11 TRBD1 TRBV29-1
ASSLGQGTYGYT TRBJ1-2 12 . TRBV5-6
ASSPSSGGLSTDTQY TRBJ2-3 15 TRBD2 TRBV5-1
ASSLETGVSGNTIY TRBJ1-3 14 . TRBV5-1
ASSWTGGNTEAF TRBJ1-1 12 TRBD1 TRBV27
ASSFPGTSGTGELF TRBJ2-2 14 TRBD2 TRBV7-9
ASSQSLFSGPYEQY TRBJ2-7 14 . TRBV4-3
ASSLSPSEGIQY TRBJ2-4 12 . TRBV7-2
ASSLSGTSGGSEQY TRBJ2-7 14 TRBD2 TRBV5-1
ASTRASYGTYNEQF TRBJ2-1 14 . TRBV19
AWSPTHRNIQY TRBJ2-4 11 . TRBV30
ASSRQGMNTEAF TRBJ1-1 12 TRBD1 TRBV7-2
ASSVTSGEETQY TRBJ2-5 12 TRBD2 TRBV9
AISGGRGSYEQY TRBJ2-7 12 TRBD2 TRBV10-3
ASSEALGGNQPQH TRBJ1-5 13 . TRBV6-1
SVGEGVNYGYT TRBJ1-2 11 . TRBV29-1